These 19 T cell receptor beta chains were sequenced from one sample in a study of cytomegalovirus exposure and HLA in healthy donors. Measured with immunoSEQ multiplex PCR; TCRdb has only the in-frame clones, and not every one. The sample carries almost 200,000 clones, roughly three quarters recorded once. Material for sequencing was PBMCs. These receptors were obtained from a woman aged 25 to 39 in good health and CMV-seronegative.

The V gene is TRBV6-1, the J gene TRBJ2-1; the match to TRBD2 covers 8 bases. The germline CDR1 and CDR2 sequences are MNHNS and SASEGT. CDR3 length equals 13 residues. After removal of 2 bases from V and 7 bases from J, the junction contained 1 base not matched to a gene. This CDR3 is CASSERGGNEQFF. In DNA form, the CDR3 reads TGTGCCAGCAGTGAACGGGGGGGGAATGAGCAGTTCTTC.

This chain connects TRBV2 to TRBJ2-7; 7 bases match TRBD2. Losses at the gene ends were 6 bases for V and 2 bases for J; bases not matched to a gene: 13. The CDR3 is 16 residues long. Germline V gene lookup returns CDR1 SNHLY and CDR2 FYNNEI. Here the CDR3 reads CASRLAETETTYEQYF. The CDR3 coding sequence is TGTGCCAGCAGGCTAGCGGAGACCGAAACTACCTACGAGCAGTACTTC.

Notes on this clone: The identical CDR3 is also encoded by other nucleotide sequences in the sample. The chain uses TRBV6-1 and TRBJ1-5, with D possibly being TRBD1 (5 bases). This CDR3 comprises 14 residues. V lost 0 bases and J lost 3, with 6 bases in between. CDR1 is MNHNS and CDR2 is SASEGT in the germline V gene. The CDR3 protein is CASSEAGANQPQHF. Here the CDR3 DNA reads TGTGCCAGCAGTGAAGCAGGGGCCAATCAGCCCCAGCATTTT.

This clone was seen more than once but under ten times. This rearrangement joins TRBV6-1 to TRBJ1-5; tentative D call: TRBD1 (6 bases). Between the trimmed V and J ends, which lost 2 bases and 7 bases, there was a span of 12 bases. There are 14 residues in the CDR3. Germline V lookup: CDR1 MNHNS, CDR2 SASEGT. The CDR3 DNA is TGTGCCAGCAGTGAAAGGGGGGGAGGCCAGCCCCAGCATTTT. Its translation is CASSERGGGQPQHF.

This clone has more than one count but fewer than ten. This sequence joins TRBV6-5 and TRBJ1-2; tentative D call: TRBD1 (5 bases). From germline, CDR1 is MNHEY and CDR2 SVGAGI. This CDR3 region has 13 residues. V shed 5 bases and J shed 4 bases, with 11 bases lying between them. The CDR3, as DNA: TGTGCCAGCAGTAGGGGATCCCTCTATGGCTACACCTTC. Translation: CASSRGSLYGYTF.

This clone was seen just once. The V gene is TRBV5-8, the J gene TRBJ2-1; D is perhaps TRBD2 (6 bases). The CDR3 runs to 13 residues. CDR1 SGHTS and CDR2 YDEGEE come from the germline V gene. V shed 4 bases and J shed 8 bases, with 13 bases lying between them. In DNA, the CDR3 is TGTGCCAGCAGCCTCGGGACTGGAGATGAGCAGTTCTTC. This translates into CASSLGTGDEQFF.

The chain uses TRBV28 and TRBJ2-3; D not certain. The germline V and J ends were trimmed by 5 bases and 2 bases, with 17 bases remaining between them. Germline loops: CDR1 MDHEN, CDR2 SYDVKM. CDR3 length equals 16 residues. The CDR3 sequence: CASSPRMWANTDTQYF. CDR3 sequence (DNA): TGTGCCAGCAGTCCCCGGATGTGGGCGAACACAGATACGCAGTATTTT.

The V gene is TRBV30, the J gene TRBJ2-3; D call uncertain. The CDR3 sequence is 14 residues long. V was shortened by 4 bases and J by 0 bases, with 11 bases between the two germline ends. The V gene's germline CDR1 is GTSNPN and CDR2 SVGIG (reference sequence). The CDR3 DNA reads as TGTGCCTGGACGGCAGGTCGGAGCACAGATACGCAGTATTTT. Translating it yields CAWTAGRSTDTQYF.

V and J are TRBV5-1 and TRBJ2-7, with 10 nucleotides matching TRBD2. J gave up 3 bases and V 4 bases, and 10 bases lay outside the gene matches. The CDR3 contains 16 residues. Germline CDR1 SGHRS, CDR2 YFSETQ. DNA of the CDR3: TGCGCCAGCAGCCGATTAGCGGGGGGCTTAAACTACGAGCAGTACTTC. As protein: CASSRLAGGLNYEQYF.

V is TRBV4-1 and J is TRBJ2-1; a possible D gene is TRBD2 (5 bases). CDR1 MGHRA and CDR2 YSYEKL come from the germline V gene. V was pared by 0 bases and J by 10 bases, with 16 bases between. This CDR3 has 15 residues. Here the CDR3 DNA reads TGCGCCAGCAGCCAAGAAGCAGCGGTCTCAATCGAGCAGTTCTTC. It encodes CASSQEAAVSIEQFF.

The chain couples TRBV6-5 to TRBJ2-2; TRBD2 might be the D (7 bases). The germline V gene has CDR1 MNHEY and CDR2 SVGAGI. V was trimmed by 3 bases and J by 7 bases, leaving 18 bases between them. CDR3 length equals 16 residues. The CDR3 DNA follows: TGTGCCAGCAGTTATCGTTTGGGGGGGGCCGGCGGGGAGCTGTTTTTT. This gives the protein CASSYRLGGAGGELFF.

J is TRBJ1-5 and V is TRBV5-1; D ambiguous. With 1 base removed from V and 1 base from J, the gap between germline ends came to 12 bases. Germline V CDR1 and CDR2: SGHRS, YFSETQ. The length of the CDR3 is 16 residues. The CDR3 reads CASSLRFNGSNQPQHF. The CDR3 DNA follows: TGCGCCAGCAGCTTGCGGTTCAACGGGAGCAATCAGCCCCAGCATTTT.

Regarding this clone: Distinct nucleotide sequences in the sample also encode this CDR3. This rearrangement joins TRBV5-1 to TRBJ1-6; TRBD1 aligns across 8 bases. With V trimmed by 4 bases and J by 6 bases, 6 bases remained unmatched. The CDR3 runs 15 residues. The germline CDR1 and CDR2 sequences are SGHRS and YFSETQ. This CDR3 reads CASSPGQGFNSPLHF. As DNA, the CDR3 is TGCGCCAGCAGCCCCGGACAGGGTTTTAATTCACCCCTCCACTTT.

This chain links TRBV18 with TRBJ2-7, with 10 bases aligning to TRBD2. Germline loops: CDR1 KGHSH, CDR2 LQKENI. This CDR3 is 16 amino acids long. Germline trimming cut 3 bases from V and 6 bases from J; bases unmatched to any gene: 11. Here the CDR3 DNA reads TGTGCCAGCTCACCTGCCTTGAGCGGGGGGGCGGGCGAGCAGTACTTC. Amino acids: CASSPALSGGAGEQYF.

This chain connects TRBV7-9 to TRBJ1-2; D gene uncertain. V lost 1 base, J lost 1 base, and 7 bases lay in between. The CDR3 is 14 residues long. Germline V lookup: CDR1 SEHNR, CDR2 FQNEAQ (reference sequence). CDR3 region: CASSLGHLNYGYTF. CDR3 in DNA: TGTGCCAGCAGCTTAGGACACCTTAACTATGGCTACACCTTC.

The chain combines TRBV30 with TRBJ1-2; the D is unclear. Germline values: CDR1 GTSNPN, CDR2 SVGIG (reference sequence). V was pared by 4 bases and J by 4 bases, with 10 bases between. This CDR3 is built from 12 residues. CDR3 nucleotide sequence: TGTGCCTGGAACCCCTCAGTCTATGGCTACACCTTC. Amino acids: CAWNPSVYGYTF.

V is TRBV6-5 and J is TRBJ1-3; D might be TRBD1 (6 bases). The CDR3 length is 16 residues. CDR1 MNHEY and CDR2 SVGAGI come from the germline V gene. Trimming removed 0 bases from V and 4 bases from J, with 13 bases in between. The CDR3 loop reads CASSYSVSGVGNTIYF. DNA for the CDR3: TGTGCCAGCAGTTACTCCGTCTCAGGGGTCGGAAACACCATATATTTT.

CDR3 in DNA: TGTGCCAGCAGCGCCGGACTAGCGGGAGTCTCCTACAATGAGCAGTTCTTC. It encodes CASSAGLAGVSYNEQFF. The chain combines TRBV7-2 with TRBJ2-1; 13 positions match TRBD2. From germline, CDR1 is SGHTA and CDR2 FQGNSA. This CDR3 contains 17 residues. V lost 5 bases, J lost 0 bases, and 4 bases stayed unmatched.

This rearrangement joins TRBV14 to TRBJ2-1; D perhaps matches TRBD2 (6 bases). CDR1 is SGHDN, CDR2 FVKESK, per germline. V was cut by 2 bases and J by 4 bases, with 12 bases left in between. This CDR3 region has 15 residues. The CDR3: CASSQLVAVYNEQFF. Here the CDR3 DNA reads TGTGCCAGCAGCCAACTAGTAGCGGTGTACAATGAGCAGTTCTTC.